Below, 15 T cell receptor beta chains from the same sample are listed, as sequenced in a study of breast tumors, draining lymph nodes, adjacent tissues. TCRdb re-called the multiplex PCR reads through MiXCR, storing one row per CDR3 protein. The sample shows some 100,000 distinct CDR3 sequences, less than 25% of them seen only once. Breast cancer patients provided tissue from their axillary draining lymph nodes. Sequenced sample: axillary lymph node tissue. The source is a female donor with breast cancer. Some clones in this sample may be carry-over from other donors' samples.

This clonotype came up many times. The genes are TRBV29-1 and TRBJ2-1; D is perhaps TRBD2 (5 bases). Germline loops: CDR1 SQVTM, CDR2 ANQGSEA. Trimming took 8 bases from V and 0 from J, leaving 14 bases between them. The CDR3 has 14 residues. As DNA, the CDR3 is TGCAGCATCAGAGGGTCAAGCTCCTACAATGAGCAGTTCTTC. Translating gives CSIRGSSSYNEQFF.

This clonotype has ten or more counts. The chain combines TRBV7-7 with TRBJ2-5; TRBD2 might be the D (6 bases). Germline V gives CDR1 SSHAT, CDR2 FNYEAQ (reference sequence). The CDR3 has 14 residues. V lost 5 bases and J lost 2, with 12 bases in between. The CDR3 region has the DNA TGTGCCAGCAGCGACCCGGGACTTCAAGAGACCCAGTACTTC. It translates to CASSDPGLQETQYF.

With respect to this clonotype: This is likely a read error, given that the CDR3 carries no conserved phenylalanine or tryptophan at its end. The chain has TRBV2 and TRBJ1-5; D is ambiguous. Germline-derived CDR1 and CDR2 are SNHLY and FYNNEI. CDR3 size: 16 residues. V lost 3 bases to trimming and J lost 6 bases, with 18 bases between them. The CDR3 reads CASSESAGRASQPQHL. CDR3 DNA: TGTGCCAGCAGTGAGTCGGCAGGAAGGGCAAGTCAGCCCCAGCATCTT.

The V gene is TRBV28, the J gene TRBJ1-3, with TRBD1 matching over 7 bases. This CDR3 spans 13 amino acids. V lost 5 bases and J lost 7; bases outside the gene matches: 5. Germline CDR1 reads MDHEN; CDR2 reads SYDVKM. The CDR3 is CASSMTGPNTIYF. In DNA form, the CDR3 reads TGTGCCAGCAGTATGACAGGGCCCAACACCATATATTTT.

The CDR3 DNA reads TGTGCCAGCGGTAGCGGGAGGGCCTACTACAATGAGCAGTTCTTC. Protein product: CASGSGRAYYNEQFF. J is TRBJ2-1 and V is TRBV6-2 or TRBV6-3; 11 positions match TRBD2. The CDR3 loop spans 15 amino acids. Germline V gene lookup returns CDR1 MNHEY and CDR2 SVGEGT. Trimming removed 8 bases from V and 3 bases from J; junction bases left unmatched: 6.

This clonotype was recorded many times. The V gene is TRBV12-3 or TRBV12-4, the J gene TRBJ2-7; the match to TRBD1 covers 7 bases. The length of the CDR3 is 15 residues. V was pared by 6 bases and J by 0 bases, with 8 bases of the junction left unmatched. In DNA, the CDR3 is TGTGCCAGCAGGTACCGGGACAGTAGCTCCTACGAGCAGTACTTC. Its translation: CASRYRDSSSYEQYF.

Many counts were recorded for this clonotype. V and J are TRBV4-1 and TRBJ2-1, with TRBD2 identical over 8 bases. The germline gives CDR1 MGHRA, CDR2 YSYEKL. There are 14 residues in the CDR3. With 1 base clipped from V and 4 bases from J, the junction kept 0 bases outside the gene matches. The CDR3 sequence: CASSQGLAYNEQFF. CDR3 nucleotide sequence: TGCGCCAGCAGCCAAGGACTAGCGTACAATGAGCAGTTCTTC.

A word on this clonotype: A read error may produce the germline difference seen at one junction end. J is TRBJ2-1 and V is TRBV5-1; tentatively, D is TRBD1 (6 bases). Germline assignment: CDR1 SGHRS and CDR2 YFSETQ. The CDR3 extends over 13 amino acids. The CDR3 coding sequence is TGCGCCAGCAGTACCGGGACACTCAATAAGCAGTTCTTC. Protein product: CASSTGTLNKQFF.

There are many counts of this clonotype. This sequence joins TRBV5-1 and TRBJ2-7; TRBD2 agrees at 9 bases. The germline V gene has CDR1 SGHRS and CDR2 YFSETQ. This CDR3 region has 15 residues. The J segment lost 2 bases and the V segment lost 4 bases, leaving 7 bases of the junction unmatched. The DNA for the CDR3 is TGCGCCAGCAGCCCCAGGACTAGCGAGACCTACGAGCAGTACTTC. It is translated as CASSPRTSETYEQYF. The complete variable domain, with remaining parts taken from reference TRBV5-1 and TRBJ2-7, reads KAGVTQTPRYLIKTRGQQVTLSCSPISGHRSVSWYQQTPGQGLQFLFEYFSETQRNKGNFPGRFSGRQFSNSRSEMNVSTLELGDSALYLCASSPRTSETYEQYFGPGTRLTVT.

This clonotype was seen many times. The CDR3, as DNA: TGTGCCAGCCGTCCCGGGACTAGCGTCCAAGAGACCCAGTACTTC. This gives the protein CASRPGTSVQETQYF. The chain links TRBV2 to TRBJ2-5; 10 bases align to TRBD2. The CDR3 has 15 amino acids. The germline gives CDR1 SNHLY, CDR2 FYNNEI. V shed 8 bases, J shed 1 base, and the junction held 7 bases outside the gene matches.

This clonotype was counted a few times. V is TRBV5-8 and J is TRBJ2-3, with D hard to call. CDR1 is SGHTS, CDR2 YDEGEE, per germline. Deletions cut 0 bases from V and 2 bases from J, with 4 bases between. This CDR3 has 13 residues. The chain's CDR3 is CASSLGATDTQYF. The CDR3 bases are TGTGCCAGCAGCTTGGGGGCCACAGATACGCAGTATTTT.

The chain carries TRBV27 and TRBJ2-4; D is unresolved. Germline V lookup: CDR1 MNHEY, CDR2 SMNVEV (reference sequence). Trimming shortened V by 5 bases and J by 4 bases, and 9 bases separated the two germline ends. The CDR3 runs to 13 residues. Here the CDR3 reads CASSVNLKNIQYF. CDR3 DNA: TGTGCCAGCAGTGTAAACCTGAAAAACATTCAGTACTTC.

This chain links TRBV7-6 with TRBJ2-1, with D possibly TRBD2 on 6 matching bases. Between the trimmed V and J ends, which lost 4 bases and 0 bases, there was a span of 13 bases. The CDR3 spans 16 residues. CDR1 is SGHVS and CDR2 is FNYEAQ in the germline V gene. The CDR3 DNA reads as TGTGCCAGCAGCTCGGCCGGGACTCCCTCCTACAATGAGCAGTTCTTC. As protein: CASSSAGTPSYNEQFF.

This clonotype was counted ten times or more. J is TRBJ2-1 and V is TRBV4-1; unclear D gene. CDR3 length: 13 amino acids. The germline V gene encodes CDR1 MGHRA and CDR2 YSYEKL. Trimming cost V 1 base and J 8 bases, with 9 bases left between them. CDR3 nucleotides: TGCGCCAGCAGCCAAGCCCCCCCCGATGAGCAGTTCTTC. Translating gives CASSQAPPDEQFF.

This clonotype was counted only a few times. The chain has TRBV12-3 or TRBV12-4 and TRBJ2-2, with 8 bases fitting TRBD2. With V trimmed by 4 bases and J by 2 bases, 3 bases remained unmatched. This CDR3 spans 15 amino acids. CDR3 coding DNA: TGTGCCAGCAGTTCCAGCGGGAGCAACACCGGGGAGCTGTTTTTT. Translation gives CASSSSGSNTGELFF.